These 7 T cell receptor beta chains came from one sample sequenced in a study of T cell repertoires in cytomegalovirus infection. TCRdb reprocessed the reads via MiXCR and lists one record per CDR3 protein. The sample holds roughly 310,000 distinct CDR3 sequences; 15% to 20% are singletons and the top ten take around 12%. Material for sequencing was PBMCs. These receptor sequences come from a human donor in good health (CMV status not recorded). Some clones in this sample may be carry-over from other donors' samples.

The V and J genes are TRBV7-2 and TRBJ1-3, with TRBD1 as a possible D gene (6 bases). From germline, CDR1 is SGHTA and CDR2 FQGNSA. This CDR3 spans 15 amino acids. V shed 5 bases and J shed 2 bases, with 13 bases lying between them. CDR3 bases: TGTGCCAGCAGCCCCCCAGGGACACCTGGAAACACCATATATTTT. Its protein product is CASSPPGTPGNTIYF.

This clonotype was counted between two and nine times. The rearrangement uses TRBV20-1 and TRBJ1-5, with D maybe TRBD1 (6 bases). V was shortened by 5 bases and J by 7 bases, with 12 bases between the two germline ends. Germline V gives CDR1 DFQATT, CDR2 SNEGSKA (reference sequence). This CDR3 is 12 amino acids long. The CDR3 nucleotides are TGCAGTGCTGTTTCAGGGGACCAGCCCCAGCATTTT. The encoded protein is CSAVSGDQPQHF.

V gene TRBV6-5 combines with J gene TRBJ2-3; 8 bases agree with TRBD2. Trimming cost V 0 bases and J 1 base; bases outside gene matches: 12. Germline V gives CDR1 MNHEY, CDR2 SVGAGI. The length of the CDR3 is 19 residues. The CDR3 reads CASSYSSPYSGEGTDTQYF. The CDR3 DNA is TGTGCCAGCAGTTACTCCAGTCCCTATAGCGGGGAGGGCACAGATACGCAGTATTTT.

The rearrangement joins TRBV12-3 or TRBV12-4 to TRBJ2-5; D might be TRBD2 (5 bases). V was cut by 6 bases and J by 5 bases, with 16 bases left in between. The CDR3 contains 14 residues. The CDR3 coding sequence is TGTGCCAGCAGACTCGAACTAGTCGGCGAGACCCAGTACTTC. Amino acid sequence: CASRLELVGETQYF.

This clonotype was counted ten times or more. The chain combines TRBV20-1 with TRBJ2-7, with D perhaps matching TRBD2 (5 bases). This CDR3 is built from 13 residues. The V gene's germline CDR1 is DFQATT and CDR2 SNEGSKA (reference sequence). Trimming cost V 7 bases and J 2 bases, with 15 bases left between them. This CDR3 reads CSVSGGPAYEQYF. The CDR3 DNA reads as TGCAGTGTTTCTGGCGGGCCGGCCTACGAGCAGTACTTC.

The chain couples TRBV20-1 to TRBJ1-4, with D unclear. Trimming shortened V by 1 base and J by 6 bases, and 21 bases separated the two germline ends. Germline CDR1 and CDR2: DFQATT and SNEGSKA (reference sequence). CDR3 length equals 17 residues. CDR3 bases: TGCAGTGCTAGAGCCTCCTGGGGAGGGCAACAATATGAAAAACTGTTTTTT. Translated: CSARASWGGQQYEKLFF.

The chain couples TRBV4-2 to TRBJ1-1; 7 bases match TRBD1. The CDR3 sequence is 15 residues long. The germline V gene has CDR1 LGHNA and CDR2 YNFKEQ. After removal of 6 bases from V and 3 bases from J, the junction contained 10 bases not matched to a gene. DNA of the CDR3: TGTGCCAGCAGTCGATTACAGGGGCGTTACACTGAAGCTTTCTTT. Protein: CASSRLQGRYTEAFF.